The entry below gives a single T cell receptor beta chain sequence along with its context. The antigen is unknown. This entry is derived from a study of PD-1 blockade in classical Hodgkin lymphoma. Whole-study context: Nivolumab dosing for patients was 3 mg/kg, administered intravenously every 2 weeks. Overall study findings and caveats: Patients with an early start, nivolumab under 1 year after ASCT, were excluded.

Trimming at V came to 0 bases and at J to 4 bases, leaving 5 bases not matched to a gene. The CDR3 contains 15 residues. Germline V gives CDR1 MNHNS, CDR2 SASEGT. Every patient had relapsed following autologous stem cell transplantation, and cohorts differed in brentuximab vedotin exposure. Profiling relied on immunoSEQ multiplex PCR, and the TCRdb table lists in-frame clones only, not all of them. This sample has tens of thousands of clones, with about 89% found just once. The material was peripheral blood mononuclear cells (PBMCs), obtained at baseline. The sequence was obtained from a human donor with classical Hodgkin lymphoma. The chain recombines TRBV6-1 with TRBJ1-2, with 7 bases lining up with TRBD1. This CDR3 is CASSEAGTASYGYTF. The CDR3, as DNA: TGTGCCAGCAGTGAAGCCGGGACAGCCTCCTATGGCTACACCTTC.